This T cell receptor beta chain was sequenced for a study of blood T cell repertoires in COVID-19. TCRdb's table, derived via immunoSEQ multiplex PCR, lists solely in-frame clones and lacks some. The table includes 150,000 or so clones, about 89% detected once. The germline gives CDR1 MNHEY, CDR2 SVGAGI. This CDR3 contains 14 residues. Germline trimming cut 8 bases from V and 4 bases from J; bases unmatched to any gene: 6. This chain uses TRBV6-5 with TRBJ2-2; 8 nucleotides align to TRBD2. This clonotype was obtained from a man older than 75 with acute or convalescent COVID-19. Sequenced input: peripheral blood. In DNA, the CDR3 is TGTGCCAGCCGGTGGCGGGAGGTCACCGGGGAGCTGTTTTTT. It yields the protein CASRWREVTGELFF.